This note documents a single T cell receptor beta chain sequence. Produced via immunoSEQ multiplex PCR; TCRdb's table is partial and in-frame only. The table shows 180,000 or so clones, with less than 90% occurring only once. The data were obtained in a study of blood T cell repertoires in COVID-19. The germline V gene has CDR1 SEHNR and CDR2 FQNEAQ (reference sequence). This CDR3 contains 13 residues. The J segment lost 9 bases and the V segment lost 1 base, leaving 6 bases of the junction unmatched. The J gene is TRBJ2-7, the V gene TRBV7-9; 7 bases align to TRBD2. This clonotype was obtained from a human donor with acute COVID-19. The donor label of this sample is uncertain. What was sequenced was PBMCs or T cells enriched from blood (not recorded which). The CDR3 loop is CASSLGEGRGQYF. Here the CDR3 DNA reads TGTGCCAGCAGCTTAGGGGAGGGTCGAGGGCAGTACTTC.